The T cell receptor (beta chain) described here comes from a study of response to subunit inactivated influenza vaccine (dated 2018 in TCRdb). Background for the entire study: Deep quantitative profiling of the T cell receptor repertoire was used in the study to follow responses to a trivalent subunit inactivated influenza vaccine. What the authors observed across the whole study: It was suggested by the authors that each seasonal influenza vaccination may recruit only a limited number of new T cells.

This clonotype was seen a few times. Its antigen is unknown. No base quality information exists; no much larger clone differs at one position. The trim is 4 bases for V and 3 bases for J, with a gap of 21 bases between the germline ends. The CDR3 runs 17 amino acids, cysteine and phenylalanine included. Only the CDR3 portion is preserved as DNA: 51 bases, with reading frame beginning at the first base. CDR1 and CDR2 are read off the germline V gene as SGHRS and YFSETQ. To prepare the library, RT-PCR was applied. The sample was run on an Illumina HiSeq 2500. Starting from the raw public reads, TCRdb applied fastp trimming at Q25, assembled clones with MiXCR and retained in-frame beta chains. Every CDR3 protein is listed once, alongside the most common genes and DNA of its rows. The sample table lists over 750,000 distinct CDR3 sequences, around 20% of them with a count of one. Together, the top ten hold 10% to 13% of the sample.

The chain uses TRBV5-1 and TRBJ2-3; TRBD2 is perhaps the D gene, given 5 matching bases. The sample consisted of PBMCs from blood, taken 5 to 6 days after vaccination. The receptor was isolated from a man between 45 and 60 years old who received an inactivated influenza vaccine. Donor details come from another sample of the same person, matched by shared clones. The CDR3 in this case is CASSGGGLEEATDTQYF. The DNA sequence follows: TGCGCCAGCAGCGGAGGTGGGTTGGAGGAGGCGACAGATACGCAGTATTTT.